The following is a TCR beta chain sequence with its context. As yet, its antigen is unknown. The donors were healthy bone marrow donors. V was pared by 8 bases and J by 4 bases, with 15 bases between. Germline V gene lookup returns CDR1 SNHLY and CDR2 FYNNEI. The CDR3 length is 14 residues. The data derive from a study of cytomegalovirus exposure and HLA in healthy donors. General study results and limits: Prior analysis indicated that the majority of TCR beta V segments exhibited productivity approximately 87% or approximately 30% of the time. An Asian-associated ancestry cluster reportedly showed fewer N-insertions than the approximately 620-donor mean in a later analysis.

The PCR contained 60 Vbeta and 13 Jbeta primers. Sequencing was performed with immunoSEQ multiplex PCR; in TCRdb, only in-frame clones are kept and a portion is missing. The sample has around 150,000 clones; nearly 80% are singletons. This TCR was recovered from a woman in her forties in good health and CMV-seronegative. Sequenced: PBMCs. The genes are TRBV2 and TRBJ1-5; D remains unclear. CDR3 sequence reads: CASAKAGRNQPQHF. The CDR3 DNA follows: TGTGCCAGCGCCAAGGCAGGCCGTAATCAGCCCCAGCATTTT. The full variable domain, rest sourced from reference TRBV2 and TRBJ1-5, is EPEVTQTPSHQVTQMGQEVILRCVPISNHLYFYWYRQILGQKVEFLVSFYNNEISEKSEIFDDQFSVERPDGSNFTLKIRSTKLEDSAMYFCASAKAGRNQPQHFGDGTRLSIL.